A single sample gave rise to the 27 T cell receptor beta chains below, sequenced in a study of cytomegalovirus exposure and HLA in healthy donors. The study ran its PCR with 60 Vbeta and 13 Jbeta primers. Profiled with immunoSEQ multiplex PCR; TCRdb holds only in-frame clones, not every one. Of roughly 190,000 clones listed, about 12% were seen once; the top ten hold 7.8%. Sequencing used PBMCs. Receptors originate from a man aged 50-60 years in good health and CMV-seropositive.

This clone showed up just once. The chain joins TRBV19 to TRBJ1-5, with 10 bases matching TRBD1. In germline, CDR1 is LNHDA, CDR2 SQIVND (reference sequence). J was trimmed by 6 bases and V by 1 base; bases with no gene match: 6. The CDR3 runs to 16 residues. In nucleotides, the CDR3 is TGTGCCAGTAGTATAGGAGGGGGACAGGGGAGTCAGCCCCAGCATTTT. Encoded protein: CASSIGGGQGSQPQHF.

The chain links TRBV27 to TRBJ2-1; 7 bases are shared with TRBD1. Germline CDR1 is MNHEY and CDR2 is SMNVEV (reference sequence). This CDR3 has 17 residues. Trimming cost V 6 bases and J 2 bases; bases outside gene matches: 13. The CDR3 here is CASSRITGAFTYNEQFF. In DNA, the CDR3 is TGTGCCAGCAGCCGAATTACAGGGGCCTTCACCTACAATGAGCAGTTCTTC.

The gene calls are TRBV28 and TRBJ1-2; 8 nucleotides align to TRBD1. The CDR3 loop spans 16 amino acids. CDR1 MDHEN and CDR2 SYDVKM come from the germline V gene. V dropped 3 bases and J dropped 8; count of bases not matched to a gene: 14. CDR3 amino acids: CASSLVFVGQGKGYTF. CDR3 nucleotides: TGTGCCAGCAGTTTGGTTTTTGTAGGACAGGGTAAAGGCTACACCTTC.

The chain joins TRBV6-1 to TRBJ2-7, with D possibly being TRBD2 (5 bases). Deletions cut 6 bases from V and 7 bases from J, with 7 bases between. The length of the CDR3 is 10 residues. Per the germline V gene, CDR1 is MNHNS and CDR2 is SASEGT. The chain's CDR3 is CASREEEQYF. In DNA form, the CDR3 reads TGTGCCAGCAGGGAGGAGGAGCAGTACTTC.

This rearrangement joins TRBV5-4 to TRBJ1-1, with D possibly TRBD1 on 5 matching bases. The ends were cut back, 6 bases at V and 0 bases at J, with 9 bases in the middle. The CDR3 runs to 13 residues. CDR1 is SGHNT and CDR2 is YYREEE in the germline V gene (reference sequence). CDR3 nucleotides: TGTGCCAGCATCGACAGCATGAACACTGAAGCTTTCTTT. It translates to CASIDSMNTEAFF.

The chain recombines TRBV11-2 with TRBJ1-1, with D hard to call. CDR1 and CDR2 from the germline V gene are SGHAT and FQNNGV. This CDR3 is 13 amino acids long. V was clipped by 5 bases and J by 4 bases, with 11 bases between them. The CDR3 region has the DNA TGTGCCAGCAGCATTGTCTCGGGCACTGAAGCTTTCTTT. Amino acids: CASSIVSGTEAFF. Full variable domain (rest looked up from reference TRBV11-2 and TRBJ1-1): EAGVAQSPRYKIIEKRQSVAFWCNPISGHATLYWYQQILGQGPKLLIQFQNNGVVDDSQLPKDRFSAERLKGVDSTLKIQPAKLEDSAVYLCASSIVSGTEAFFGQGTRLTVV.

The chain's CDR3 is CASSLQPGGYYGYTF. The CDR3 region has the DNA TGTGCCAGCAGCTTACAGCCAGGGGGCTACTATGGCTACACCTTC. This chain joins TRBV7-2 and TRBJ1-2, with 8 positions matching TRBD1. CDR1 is SGHTA, CDR2 FQGNSA, per germline. The length of the CDR3 is 15 residues. The J segment lost 3 bases and the V segment lost 2 bases, leaving 5 bases of the junction unmatched.

This clone has more than one count but fewer than ten. V gene TRBV6-1 combines with J gene TRBJ2-2; the D gene is possibly TRBD2 (7 bases). Trimming took 11 bases from V and 2 from J, leaving 15 bases between them. This CDR3 comprises 14 residues. The germline gives CDR1 MNHNS, CDR2 SASEGT. The CDR3 DNA reads as TGTGCCCATAAGGGGGGGGCTAACACCGGGGAGCTGTTTTTT. It encodes CAHKGGANTGELFF.

The table lists this clone with a few counts. This chain links TRBV6-1 with TRBJ2-7; maybe TRBD2 (6 bases). V was clipped by 6 bases and J by 4 bases, with 10 bases between them. CDR3 length equals 12 residues. Germline V gene sequence: CDR1 MNHNS, CDR2 SASEGT. This chain's CDR3 is CASRVGGYEQYV. CDR3 bases: TGTGCCAGCAGGGTGGGGGGTTACGAGCAGTACGTC.

The V and J genes are TRBV11-3 and TRBJ2-2, with D maybe TRBD2 (5 bases). V was pared by 3 bases and J by 0 bases, with 14 bases between. Germline V gene lookup returns CDR1 SGHNT and CDR2 YENEEA. This CDR3 is 17 amino acids long. DNA of the CDR3: TGTGCCAGCAGCTTTTTCAACTTGGGAGCGAACACCGGGGAGCTGTTTTTT. It encodes CASSFFNLGANTGELFF.

The table lists this clone with a few counts. CDR3 DNA sequence: TGTGCCAGCAGTTGGGAGGGGGGTAGTTCACCCCTCCACTTT. It translates to CASSWEGGSSPLHF. The genes are TRBV6-5 and TRBJ1-6; the D gene is possibly TRBD1 (6 bases). The V gene lost 4 bases and the J gene lost 9 bases, with 13 bases spanning the gap. Germline-derived CDR1 and CDR2 are MNHEY and SVGAGI. This CDR3 has 14 amino acids.

The chain is built from TRBV4-1 and TRBJ2-7, with 8 bases matching TRBD2. Trimming at V came to 2 bases and at J to 0 bases, leaving 12 bases not matched to a gene. CDR3 length equals 18 residues. Per germline, CDR1 MGHRA and CDR2 YSYEKL. In nucleotides, the CDR3 is TGCGCCAGCAGCCAATTCCGGTCTAGCGGGTCGAGCTCCTACGAGCAGTACTTC. Its translation is CASSQFRSSGSSSYEQYF.

The CDR3 DNA reads TGTGCCAGCAGTTACGGAGTGACAGGGTCTGGAAACACCATATATTTT. It specifies CASSYGVTGSGNTIYF. The chain uses TRBV6-5 and TRBJ1-3, with 7 bases matching TRBD1. Losses at the gene ends were 2 bases for V and 1 base for J; bases not matched to a gene: 5. Germline V gene sequence: CDR1 MNHEY, CDR2 SVGAGI. This CDR3 is built from 16 residues.

This clone was recorded a few times. This chain uses TRBV9 with TRBJ2-1; TRBD2 agrees at 11 bases. CDR3 length: 16 amino acids. V gave up 0 bases and J gave up 8 bases; unmatched junction bases: 7. Germline CDR1 is SGDLS and CDR2 is YYNGEE. The DNA of the CDR3 is TGTGCCAGCAGCGTAGCTCCTAGCGGGGGGCGAGATGAGCAGTTCTTC. It is translated as CASSVAPSGGRDEQFF.

This CDR3 reads CASSLVSQPQHF. In DNA form, the CDR3 reads TGTGCCAGCAGCTTGGTTAGTCAGCCCCAGCATTTT. The gene calls are TRBV7-2 and TRBJ1-5; unclear D gene. Trimming removed 3 bases from V and 6 bases from J, with 6 bases in between. Germline lookup yields CDR1 SGHTA and CDR2 FQGNSA. This CDR3 contains 12 residues.

This clone has just a few counts. The CDR3, as DNA: TGTGCCAGCAGTTTATCACAGGGAAATGGCTACACCTTC. This sequence encodes CASSLSQGNGYTF. The rearrangement links TRBV27 to TRBJ1-2; D may be TRBD1 (6 bases). V lost 0 bases and J 6 bases, leaving 8 bases between the germline ends. The CDR3 sequence is 13 residues long. Germline CDR1 is MNHEY and CDR2 is SMNVEV (reference sequence).

This clone was found a few times. V and J are TRBV7-9 and TRBJ1-2; D is perhaps TRBD1 (5 bases). V lost 3 bases, J lost 8 bases, and 10 bases lay in between. The CDR3 runs 12 residues. Germline lookup yields CDR1 SEHNR and CDR2 FQNEAQ (reference sequence). Here the CDR3 DNA reads TGTGCCAGCAGCTTGAAGGGGTTGGGCTACACCTTC. This encodes CASSLKGLGYTF.

About this clone: Other DNA sequences in the same sample also yield this CDR3. The gene calls are TRBV5-4 and TRBJ1-1; possibly TRBD1 for D (6 bases). The germline V gene has CDR1 SGHNT and CDR2 YYREEE (reference sequence). V was clipped by 1 base and J by 2 bases, with 9 bases between them. CDR3 size: 14 residues. The CDR3 DNA reads as TGTGCCAGCAGCTTGATACAGGGAAACACTGAAGCTTTCTTT. Residues: CASSLIQGNTEAFF.

This clone came up a few times. The gene calls are TRBV14 and TRBJ1-6; 7 nucleotides match TRBD1. Losses at the gene ends were 1 base for V and 0 bases for J; bases not matched to a gene: 6. The CDR3 has 18 residues. In germline, CDR1 is SGHDN, CDR2 FVKESK. CDR3 residues: CASSQVRDRDSYNSPLHF. In nucleotides, the CDR3 is TGTGCCAGCAGCCAAGTCCGGGACAGAGACTCCTATAATTCACCCCTCCACTTT.

CDR3 sequence reads: CASSLRQGNTDTQYF. Here the CDR3 DNA reads TGTGCCAGCAGCCTGCGACAGGGGAACACAGATACGCAGTATTTT. The chain combines TRBV11-3 with TRBJ2-3; 8 bases fit TRBD1. The CDR3 totals 15 residues. Trimming removed 5 bases from V and 2 bases from J; junction bases left unmatched: 6. Germline V gives CDR1 SGHNT, CDR2 YENEEA.

This clone was counted a few times. The chain combines TRBV5-1 with TRBJ2-5; 7 bases fit TRBD2. This CDR3 region has 16 residues. Germline CDR1 is SGHRS and CDR2 is YFSETQ. Trimming removed 2 bases from V and 3 bases from J; junction bases left unmatched: 10. CDR3 in DNA: TGCGCCAGCAGCTTCGGCGGGGGTGGCGACAAAGAGACCCAGTACTTC. Translated, it gives CASSFGGGGDKETQYF.

The chain has TRBV9 and TRBJ1-2; 8 nucleotides agree with TRBD1. The CDR3 has 13 residues. Germline CDR1 and CDR2: SGDLS and YYNGEE. V lost 4 bases to trimming and J lost 6 bases; unmatched junction nucleotides: 5. CDR3 nucleotide sequence: TGTGCCAGCAGCCAGGGACAGGTCGATGGCTACACCTTC. Amino acid sequence: CASSQGQVDGYTF.

This clone was detected only a few times. The rearrangement links TRBV6-1 to TRBJ2-7, with 8 bases fitting TRBD1. V was clipped by 7 bases and J by 3 bases; unmatched bases: 5. The CDR3 has 13 amino acids. Per the germline V gene, CDR1 is MNHNS and CDR2 is SASEGT. The CDR3: CASKRTGNYEQYF. Here the CDR3 DNA reads TGTGCCAGCAAGAGGACAGGGAACTACGAGCAGTACTTC.

The chain has TRBV7-9 and TRBJ2-5; TRBD1 aligns across 7 bases. Per the germline V gene, CDR1 is SEHNR and CDR2 is FQNEAQ (reference sequence). V lost 6 bases and J lost 1; bases outside the gene matches: 2. The CDR3 is 13 residues long. The DNA of the CDR3 is TGTGCCAGCAGTCGGACAGGCCAAGAGACCCAGTACTTC. It is translated as CASSRTGQETQYF.

The rearrangement uses TRBV7-6 and TRBJ2-2, with TRBD1 matching 8 bases. CDR3 size: 14 residues. V lost 1 base and J lost 8; bases outside the gene matches: 3. Germline CDR1 SGHVS, CDR2 FNYEAQ. Here the CDR3 DNA reads TGTGCCAGCAGCTTAGAGACAGGGGTAGGGGAGCTGTTTTTT. Its translation: CASSLETGVGELFF.

V gene TRBV7-6 combines with J gene TRBJ2-5; D is perhaps TRBD1 (5 bases). Germline-derived CDR1 and CDR2 are SGHVS and FNYEAQ. CDR3 length equals 13 residues. The V end lost 3 bases, the J end lost 5 bases, and 10 bases lay between the germline ends. This CDR3 is CASSFPGQETQYF. The CDR3 DNA reads as TGTGCCAGCAGCTTCCCAGGGCAGGAGACCCAGTACTTC.

This chain's CDR3 is CASSFGDRKETQYF. As DNA, the CDR3 is TGTGCCAGCAGCTTTGGGGACAGAAAAGAGACCCAGTACTTC. V usage is TRBV5-8 and J usage is TRBJ2-5; TRBD1 matches 7 bases. In germline, CDR1 is SGHTS, CDR2 YDEGEE. The CDR3 is made up of 14 amino acids. Trimming cost V 2 bases and J 3 bases; bases outside gene matches: 4.